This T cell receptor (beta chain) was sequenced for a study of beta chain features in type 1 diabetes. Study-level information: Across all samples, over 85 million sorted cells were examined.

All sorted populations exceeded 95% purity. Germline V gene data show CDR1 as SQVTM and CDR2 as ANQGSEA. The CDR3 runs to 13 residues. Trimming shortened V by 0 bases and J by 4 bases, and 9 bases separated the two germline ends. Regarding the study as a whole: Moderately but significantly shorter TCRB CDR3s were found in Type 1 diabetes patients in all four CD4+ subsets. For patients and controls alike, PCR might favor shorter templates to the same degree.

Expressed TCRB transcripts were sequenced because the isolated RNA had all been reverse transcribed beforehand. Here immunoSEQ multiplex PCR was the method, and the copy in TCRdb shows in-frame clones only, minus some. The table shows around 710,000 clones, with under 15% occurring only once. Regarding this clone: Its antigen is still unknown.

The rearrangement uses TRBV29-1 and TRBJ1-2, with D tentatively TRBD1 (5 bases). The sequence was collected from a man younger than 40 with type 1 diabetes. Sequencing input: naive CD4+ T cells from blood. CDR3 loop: CSVEDWQGYGYTF. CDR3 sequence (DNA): TGCAGCGTTGAAGATTGGCAGGGCTATGGCTACACCTTC. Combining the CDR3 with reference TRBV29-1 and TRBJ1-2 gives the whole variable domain SAVISQKPSRDICQRGTSLTIQCQVDSQVTMMFWYRQQPGQSLTLIATANQGSEATYESGFVIDKFPISRPNLTFSTLTVSNMSPEDSSIYLCSVEDWQGYGYTFGSGTRLTVV.